This TCR beta chain was obtained from a study of blood T cell repertoires in COVID-19. Using immunoSEQ multiplex PCR, the repertoire was profiled, and TCRdb retains in-frame clones only, with some absent. The data contain more than 150,000 clones, roughly 88% of them seen just once; the ten biggest clones take up 2.9%. The CDR3 consists of 14 residues. Unmatched junction bases numbered 4, after V lost 5 bases and J lost 1 base. Germline V CDR1 and CDR2: SGHKS, YYEKEE (reference sequence). What was sequenced was peripheral blood. This chain uses TRBV5-5 with TRBJ2-3; the match to TRBD2 covers 7 bases. This receptor was identified in a woman aged 55 to 70 with acute or convalescent COVID-19. CDR3: CASRLLAGTDTQYF. The CDR3, as DNA: TGTGCCAGCAGACTCCTAGCGGGCACAGATACGCAGTATTTT.